Listed here is a single T cell receptor (beta chain). The data are from a study of shared clonotypes between healthy human individuals. The protocol was immunoSEQ multiplex PCR, while the TCRdb copy is restricted to in-frame clones and leaves out a portion. The sample has about 2.4 million clones, 80% to 95% seen once; the top ten hold 0.36%. This CDR3 has 12 amino acids. The V gene's germline CDR1 is SNHLY and CDR2 FYNNEI. V shed 3 bases and J shed 6 bases, with 5 bases lying between them. The sequence was obtained from a man aged 18 to 30 in good health. Some clones in this sample may be carry-over from other donors' samples. The sequenced sample was naive CD4+ T cells from PBMCs. This sample's subset: CD45RA+ positively selected. V gene TRBV2 combines with J gene TRBJ2-2; no firm D call. CDR3 loop: CASSELAGELFF. The CDR3 DNA reads as TGTGCCAGCAGTGAGCTCGCCGGGGAGCTGTTTTTT.